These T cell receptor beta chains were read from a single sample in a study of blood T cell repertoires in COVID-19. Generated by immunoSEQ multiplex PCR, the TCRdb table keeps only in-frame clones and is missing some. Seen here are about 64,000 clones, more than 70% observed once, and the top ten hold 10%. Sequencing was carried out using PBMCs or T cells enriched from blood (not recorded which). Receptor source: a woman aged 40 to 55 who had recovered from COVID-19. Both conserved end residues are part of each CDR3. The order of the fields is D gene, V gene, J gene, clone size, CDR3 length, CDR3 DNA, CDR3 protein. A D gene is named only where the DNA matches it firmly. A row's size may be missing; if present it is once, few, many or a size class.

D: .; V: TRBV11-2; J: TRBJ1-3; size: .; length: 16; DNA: TGTGCCAGCGCCCCTCTACAGGGTCCGCCTGGAAACACCATATATTTT; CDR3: CASAPLQGPPGNTIYF
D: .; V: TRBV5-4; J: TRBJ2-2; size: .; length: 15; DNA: TGTGCCAGCAGCCCGGTAGATTCGAACACCGGGGAGCTGTTTTTT; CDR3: CASSPVDSNTGELFF
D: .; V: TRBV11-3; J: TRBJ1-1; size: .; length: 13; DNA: TGTGCCAGCAGCTTAGGCGGGAACACTGAAGCTTTCTTT; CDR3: CASSLGGNTEAFF
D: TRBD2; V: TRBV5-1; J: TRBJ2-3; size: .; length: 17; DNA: TGCGCCAGCAGCTCCGGGACTAGCGGGGGGGCTGGGGATACGCAGTATTTT; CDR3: CASSSGTSGGAGDTQYF
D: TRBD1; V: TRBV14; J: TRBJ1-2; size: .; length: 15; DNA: TGTGCCAGCAGCCAGAAGTCCGGGACAGGGTATGGCTACACCTTC; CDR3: CASSQKSGTGYGYTF
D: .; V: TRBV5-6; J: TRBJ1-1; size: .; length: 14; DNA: TGTGCCAGCAGCTTTCGCGAGGGAGTGCATGAAGCTTTCTTT; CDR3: CASSFREGVHEAFF
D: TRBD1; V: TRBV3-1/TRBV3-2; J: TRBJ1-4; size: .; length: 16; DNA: TGTGCCAGCAGCCAAACAGGGGGCGCAGGTAATGAAAAACTGTTTTTT; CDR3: CASSQTGGAGNEKLFF
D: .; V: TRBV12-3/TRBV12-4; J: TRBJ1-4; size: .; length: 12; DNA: TGTGCCAGCAGCCCCGTGCGGGAAAAACTGTTTTTT; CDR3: CASSPVREKLFF
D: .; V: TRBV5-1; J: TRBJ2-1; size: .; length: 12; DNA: TGCGCCAGCGGCCAGCCTGAGGAGAGCCAGTTCTTC; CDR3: CASGQPEESQFF
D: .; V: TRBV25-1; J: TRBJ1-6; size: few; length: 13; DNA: TGTGCCAGCAGTGATCGGGAAGATTCACCCCTCCACTTT; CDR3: CASSDREDSPLHF
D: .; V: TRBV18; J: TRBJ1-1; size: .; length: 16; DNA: TGTGCCAGCTCACCGCGTCCCGGGATCGAGAACACTGAAGCTTTCTTT; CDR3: CASSPRPGIENTEAFF
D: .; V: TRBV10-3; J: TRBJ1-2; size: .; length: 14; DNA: TGTGCCATCAGAGAATCCGGGACAAACTATGGCTACACCTTC; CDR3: CAIRESGTNYGYTF
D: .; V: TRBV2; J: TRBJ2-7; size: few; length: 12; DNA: TGTGCCAGCAGTGAATCCTTTCGGGAGCAGTACTTC; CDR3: CASSESFREQYF
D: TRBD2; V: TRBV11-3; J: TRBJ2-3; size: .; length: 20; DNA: TGTGCCAGCAGCTTCGACAGTGGGCTAGCGGGGGGGGACGATGTAGATACGCAGTATTTT; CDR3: CASSFDSGLAGGDDVDTQYF
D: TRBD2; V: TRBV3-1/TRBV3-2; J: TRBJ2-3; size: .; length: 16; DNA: TGTGCCAGCAGCCCGACTAGCGGGGGAGGTACAGATACGCAGTATTTT; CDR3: CASSPTSGGGTDTQYF
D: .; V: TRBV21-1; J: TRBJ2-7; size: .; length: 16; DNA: TGTGCCAGCAGCAAAGGGTCAGGGGACGACCGATACGGGCAGTACTTC; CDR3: CASSKGSGDDRYGQYF
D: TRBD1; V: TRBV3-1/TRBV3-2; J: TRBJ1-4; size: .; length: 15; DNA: TGTGCCAGCAGCCACTTGGGGACAGGAAATGAAAAACTGTTTTTT; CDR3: CASSHLGTGNEKLFF
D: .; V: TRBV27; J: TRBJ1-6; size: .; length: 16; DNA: TGTGCCAGCAGTCCTTGGGTCGGCCGGGGAAATTCACCCCTCCACTTT; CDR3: CASSPWVGRGNSPLHF
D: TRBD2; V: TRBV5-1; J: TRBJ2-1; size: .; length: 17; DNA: TGCGCCAGCAGCCTACCAAAGACTAGCGGGGGATACAATGAGCAGTTCTTC; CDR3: CASSLPKTSGGYNEQFF
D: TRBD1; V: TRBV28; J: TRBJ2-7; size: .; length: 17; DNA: TGTGCCAGCAGTTTACCTCGCTTGGCGGACAGGGGTAGGGAGCAGTACTTC; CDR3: CASSLPRLADRGREQYF
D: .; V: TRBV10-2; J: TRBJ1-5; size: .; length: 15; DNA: TGCGCCAGCAGTGAGTCGGGGGGGAACAATCAGCCCCAGCATTTT; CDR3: CASSESGGNNQPQHF
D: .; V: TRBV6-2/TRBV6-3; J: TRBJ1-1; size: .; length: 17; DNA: TGTGCCAGCAGTTCATTCGGAGTGAAGGGGCCGGGCACTGAAGCTTTCTTT; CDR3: CASSSFGVKGPGTEAFF
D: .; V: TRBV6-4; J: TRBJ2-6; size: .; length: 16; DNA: TGTGCCAGCAGTGACCCAGGGTCCTCTGGGGCCAACGTCCTGACTTTC; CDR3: CASSDPGSSGANVLTF
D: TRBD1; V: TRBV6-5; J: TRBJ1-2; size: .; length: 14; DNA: TGTGCCAGCAGTCCCGGACAGGTTAACTATGGCTACACCTTC; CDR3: CASSPGQVNYGYTF
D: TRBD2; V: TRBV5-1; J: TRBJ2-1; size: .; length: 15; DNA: TGCGCCAGCAGACCCGGGACTAGCGGCTACAATGAGCAGTTCTTC; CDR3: CASRPGTSGYNEQFF
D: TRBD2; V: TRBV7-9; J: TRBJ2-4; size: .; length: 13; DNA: TGTGCCAGCAGCCCCGGGACTAGTGACATTCAGTACTTC; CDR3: CASSPGTSDIQYF
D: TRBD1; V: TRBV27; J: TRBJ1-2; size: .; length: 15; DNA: TGTGCCAGCAGTTTATCCGACAGGGGTAACTATGGCTACACCTTC; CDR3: CASSLSDRGNYGYTF
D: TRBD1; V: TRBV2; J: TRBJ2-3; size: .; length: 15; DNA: TGTGCCAGCAGACCCGACAGGGGAGCCGCAGATACGCAGTATTTT; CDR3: CASRPDRGAADTQYF
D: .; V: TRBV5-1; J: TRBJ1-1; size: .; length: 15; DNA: TGCGCCAGCAGCTTGTATGGCAGAATGAACACTGAAGCTTTCTTT; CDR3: CASSLYGRMNTEAFF
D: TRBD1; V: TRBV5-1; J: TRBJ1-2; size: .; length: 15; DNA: TGCGCCAGCAGCTCCCTACAGGGGGCGTTGGGGGGCTACACCTTC; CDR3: CASSSLQGALGGYTF
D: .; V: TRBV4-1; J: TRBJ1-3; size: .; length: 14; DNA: TGCGCCAGCAGCCAAGGGCCCATTGGAAACACCATATATTTT; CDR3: CASSQGPIGNTIYF
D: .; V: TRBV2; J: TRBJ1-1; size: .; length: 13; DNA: TGTGCCAGCATAAGAGCCAGGGACACTGAAGCTTTCTTT; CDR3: CASIRARDTEAFF
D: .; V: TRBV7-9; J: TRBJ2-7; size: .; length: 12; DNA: TGTGCCAGCAGGAAAACTCGATCTGAGCAGTACTTC; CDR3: CASRKTRSEQYF
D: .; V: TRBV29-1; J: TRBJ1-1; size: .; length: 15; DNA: TGCAGCGCCCGATTCCTGGGGCTGTTGAACACTGAAGCTTTCTTT; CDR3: CSARFLGLLNTEAFF
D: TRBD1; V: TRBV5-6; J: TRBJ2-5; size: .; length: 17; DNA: TGTGCCAGCAGCTTGGCCGGGACAGGGGGAGTCCAAGAGACCCAGTACTTC; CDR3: CASSLAGTGGVQETQYF
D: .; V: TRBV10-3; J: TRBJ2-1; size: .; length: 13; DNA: TGTGCCATCGACGGGGTTGCTACAAATGAGCAGTTCTTC; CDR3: CAIDGVATNEQFF
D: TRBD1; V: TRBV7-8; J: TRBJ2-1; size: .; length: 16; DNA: TGTGCCAGCAGCTTAGTTATAGGGGACAGGGCTCGTGAGCAGTTCTTC; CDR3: CASSLVIGDRAREQFF
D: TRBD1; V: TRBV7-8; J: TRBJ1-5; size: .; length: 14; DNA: TGTGCCAGCAGCTTCACAGGGGGCCGGCAGCCCCAGCATTTT; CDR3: CASSFTGGRQPQHF
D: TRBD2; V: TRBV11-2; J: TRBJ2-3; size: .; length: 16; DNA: TGTGCCAGCAGCCTAGGAGCGGGGGGGGGCACAGATACGCAGTATTTT; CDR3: CASSLGAGGGTDTQYF
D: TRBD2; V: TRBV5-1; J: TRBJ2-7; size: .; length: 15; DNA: TGCGCCAGCAGCATGGGACTAGCGGGCTGGGACGAGCAGTACTTC; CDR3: CASSMGLAGWDEQYF
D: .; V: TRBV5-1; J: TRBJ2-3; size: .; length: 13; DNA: TGCGCGGTGAGGAGGGGGCAGGAGGGAACGCAGTATTTT; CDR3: CAVRRGQEGTQYF
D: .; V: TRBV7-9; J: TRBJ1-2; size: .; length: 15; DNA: TGTGCCAGCAGCTCTTACCTCGGACTAAGCTATGGCTACACCTTC; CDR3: CASSSYLGLSYGYTF
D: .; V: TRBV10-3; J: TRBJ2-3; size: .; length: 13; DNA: TGTGCCACCAAGGAGGGGGCCACAGATACGCAGTATTTT; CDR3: CATKEGATDTQYF
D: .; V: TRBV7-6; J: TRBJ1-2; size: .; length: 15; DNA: TGTGCCAGCAGCCCCCCGGTGGAGGCCGGGTATGGCTACACCTTC; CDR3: CASSPPVEAGYGYTF
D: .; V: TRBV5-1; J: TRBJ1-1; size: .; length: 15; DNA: TGCGCCAGCAGCTTGTACGGGGGGGAGAGCACTGAAGCTTTCTTT; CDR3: CASSLYGGESTEAFF
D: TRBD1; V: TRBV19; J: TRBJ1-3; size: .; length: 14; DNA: TGTGCCAGTAGTACACAGGGGGCTGGAAACACCATATATTTT; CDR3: CASSTQGAGNTIYF
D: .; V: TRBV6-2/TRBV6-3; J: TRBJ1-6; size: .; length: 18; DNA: TGTGCCAGCAGTTCTCTGACCCTTCATCGACAGCATAATTCACCCCTCCACTTT; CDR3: CASSSLTLHRQHNSPLHF
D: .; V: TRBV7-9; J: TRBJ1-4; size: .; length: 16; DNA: TGTGCCAGCAGCTCCCAAGCGGGACGGAAAAATGAAAAACTGTTTTTT; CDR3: CASSSQAGRKNEKLFF
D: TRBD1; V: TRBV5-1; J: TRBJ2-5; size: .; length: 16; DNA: TGCGCCAGCAGCTCGGCCGGGACAGGTCTCCAAGAGACCCAGTACTTC; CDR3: CASSSAGTGLQETQYF
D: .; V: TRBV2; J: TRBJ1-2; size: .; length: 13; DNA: TGTGCCAGCAGTGTCTCGGGGAACTATGGCTACACCTTC; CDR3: CASSVSGNYGYTF